One sample yielded the 12 T cell receptor beta chains listed below, sequenced in a study of T cell changes during pregnancy in multiple sclerosis. Profiling relied on immunoSEQ multiplex PCR, and the TCRdb table lists in-frame clones only, not all of them. Of about 40,000 clones listed, 89% were seen once; the top ten hold roughly 1.2%. This material consisted of CD4+ T cells from peripheral blood mononuclear cells, taken after pregnancy. The receptors come from a female donor with multiple sclerosis, enrolled in a pregnancy study.

The chain links TRBV7-2 to TRBJ2-3; 13 positions match TRBD2. The J segment lost 2 bases and the V segment lost 5 bases, leaving 4 bases of the junction unmatched. The CDR3 runs 16 residues. Per germline, CDR1 SGHTA and CDR2 FQGNSA. CDR3 protein: CASSVGTSGTTDTQYF. CDR3 sequence (DNA): TGTGCCAGCAGCGTAGGGACTAGCGGGACCACAGATACGCAGTATTTT.

The chain recombines TRBV18 with TRBJ2-1, with D uncertain. Germline V CDR1 and CDR2: KGHSH, LQKENI. This CDR3 is built from 16 residues. Deletions cut 1 base from V and 6 bases from J, with 16 bases between. The CDR3, as DNA: TGTGCCAGCTCACCACAAAAGTTGCTTCACTCCAATGAGCAGTTCTTC. It specifies CASSPQKLLHSNEQFF.

The genes are TRBV4-2 and TRBJ2-1; 7 nucleotides match TRBD2. Losses at the gene ends were 3 bases for V and 9 bases for J; bases not matched to a gene: 8. Germline V gene lookup returns CDR1 LGHNA and CDR2 YNFKEQ. The CDR3 extends over 14 amino acids. CDR3 loop: CASSQSLAVGEQFF. The CDR3 DNA is TGTGCCAGCAGCCAGTCCCTAGCGGTGGGTGAGCAGTTCTTC.

The rearrangement uses TRBV19 and TRBJ2-3; the D gene is possibly TRBD1 (5 bases). This CDR3 region has 15 residues. The V and J ends lost 4 bases and 3 bases respectively, with 14 bases between them. Germline V gives CDR1 LNHDA, CDR2 SQIVND (reference sequence). DNA for the CDR3: TGTGCCAGTAGTAAACAGGATGGGTGGACAGATACGCAGTATTTT. This gives the protein CASSKQDGWTDTQYF.

V is TRBV5-1 and J is TRBJ2-1; 14 nucleotides agree with TRBD2. J lost 7 bases, V lost 6 bases, and 3 bases had no gene match. Germline V lookup: CDR1 SGHRS, CDR2 YFSETQ. The CDR3 is made up of 14 amino acids. This CDR3 reads CASMGTSGSNEQFF. The CDR3 bases are TGCGCCAGCATGGGGACTAGCGGGAGTAATGAGCAGTTCTTC.

The genes are TRBV30 and TRBJ2-1; D is ambiguous. The CDR3 loop spans 13 amino acids. The V gene's germline CDR1 is GTSNPN and CDR2 SVGIG (reference sequence). V was pared by 3 bases and J by 2 bases, with 8 bases between. CDR3 sequence (DNA): TGTGCCTGGAGCCGTCTAGCCTACAATGAGCAGTTCTTC. This gives the protein CAWSRLAYNEQFF.

CDR3 DNA: TGTGCCAGCAGCCTACTAGCGGGAGCCAACAATGAGCAGTTCTTC. This encodes CASSLLAGANNEQFF. The rearrangement joins TRBV6-4 to TRBJ2-1; 11 nucleotides agree with TRBD2. The CDR3 has 15 amino acids. With 6 bases clipped from V and 5 bases from J, the junction kept 6 bases outside the gene matches. Germline V gene sequence: CDR1 MRHNA, CDR2 SNTAGT.

The rearrangement joins TRBV19 to TRBJ1-2; 8 nucleotides line up with TRBD1. CDR1 and CDR2 (germline): LNHDA, SQIVND (reference sequence). Trimming at V came to 4 bases and at J to 4 bases, leaving 5 bases not matched to a gene. The CDR3 length is 14 residues. The CDR3 DNA follows: TGTGCCAGTAGTACCCCGACAGGGGCCTATGGCTACACCTTC. It yields the protein CASSTPTGAYGYTF.

The chain employs TRBV9 and TRBJ2-2, with 9 bases identical to TRBD2. The CDR3 runs to 16 residues. Germline V gene data show CDR1 as SGDLS and CDR2 as YYNGEE. V trimming: 0 bases; J trimming: 7 bases; junction bases outside the gene matches: 7. CDR3 loop: CASSVGIAGANGELFF. CDR3 nucleotides: TGTGCCAGCAGCGTAGGGATAGCGGGAGCGAACGGGGAGCTGTTTTTT.

This clone was observed a few times. The V gene is TRBV19, the J gene TRBJ2-1; 7 bases fit TRBD2. Trimming cost V 6 bases and J 13 bases; bases outside gene matches: 15. The length of the CDR3 is 14 residues. CDR1 is LNHDA and CDR2 is SQIVND in the germline V gene (reference sequence). CDR3 coding DNA: TGTGCCAGTAGCCCAACGGCCGGCGGGAGAGAACAGTTCTTC. Translation: CASSPTAGGREQFF.

The genes are TRBV27 and TRBJ2-1; 9 positions match TRBD2. Germline V gene data show CDR1 as MNHEY and CDR2 as SMNVEV (reference sequence). J was trimmed by 8 bases and V by 3 bases; bases with no gene match: 8. The CDR3 length is 15 residues. The CDR3 region is CASSFRREGGDEQFF. CDR3 bases: TGTGCCAGCAGTTTCAGGCGGGAGGGCGGGGATGAGCAGTTCTTC.

The V and J genes are TRBV7-9 and TRBJ2-7, with unresolved D. The germline V gene encodes CDR1 SEHNR and CDR2 FQNEAQ (reference sequence). This CDR3 contains 14 residues. Trimming pared 1 base from V and 4 bases from J, leaving 11 bases between. This CDR3 reads CASSLGGYPYEQYF. The CDR3 nucleotides are TGTGCCAGCAGCTTAGGCGGCTATCCTTACGAGCAGTACTTC.